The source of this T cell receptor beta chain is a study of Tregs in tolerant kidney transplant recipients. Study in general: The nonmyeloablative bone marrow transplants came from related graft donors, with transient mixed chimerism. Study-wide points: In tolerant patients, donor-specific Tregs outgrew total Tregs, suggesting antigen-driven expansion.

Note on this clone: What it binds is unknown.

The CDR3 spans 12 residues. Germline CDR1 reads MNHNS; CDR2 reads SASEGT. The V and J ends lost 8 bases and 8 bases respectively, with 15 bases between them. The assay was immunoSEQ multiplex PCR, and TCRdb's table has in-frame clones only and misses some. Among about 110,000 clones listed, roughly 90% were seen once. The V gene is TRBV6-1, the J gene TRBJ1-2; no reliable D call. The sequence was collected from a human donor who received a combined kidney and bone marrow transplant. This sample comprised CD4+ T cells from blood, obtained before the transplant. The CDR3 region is CASAQGSLGYTF. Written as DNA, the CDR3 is TGTGCCAGCGCTCAAGGGAGTCTCGGCTACACCTTC.